The text below deals with one T cell receptor (beta chain). The antigen is unknown. This entry comes from a study of cytomegalovirus exposure and HLA in healthy donors. Looked up from germline, CDR1 is SGDLS and CDR2 is YYNGEE. The CDR3 sequence is 16 residues long. J gave up 5 bases and V 0 bases, and 5 bases lay outside the gene matches. Points from the study as a whole: Listed as cytomegalovirus-associated were over 150 TCR beta chains.

Clones were read by immunoSEQ multiplex PCR, and TCRdb kept only the in-frame ones, dropping some. The sample comprises about 150,000 clones, 90% to 95% of which are singletons, and around 0.7% rests with the top ten. The source is a man aged 18 to 29 in good health and CMV-seronegative. The material sequenced was PBMCs. The chain has TRBV9 and TRBJ2-1; 10 nucleotides align to TRBD2. As DNA, the CDR3 is TGTGCCAGCAGCGTAGATCCTAGCGGGGGTAACAATGAGCAGTTCTTC. It codes for CASSVDPSGGNNEQFF.